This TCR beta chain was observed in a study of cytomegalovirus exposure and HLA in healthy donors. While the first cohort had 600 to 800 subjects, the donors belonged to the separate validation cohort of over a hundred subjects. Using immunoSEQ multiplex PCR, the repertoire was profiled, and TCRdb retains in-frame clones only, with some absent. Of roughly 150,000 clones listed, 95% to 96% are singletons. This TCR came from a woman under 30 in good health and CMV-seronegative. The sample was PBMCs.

For the CDR3, the DNA is TGTGCCAGCAGCTTAGTTCCGACAAGAAACTATGGCTACACCTTC. Its protein product is CASSLVPTRNYGYTF. This chain uses TRBV11-1 with TRBJ1-2, with D unclear. This CDR3 is built from 15 residues. Germline V CDR1 and CDR2: SGHAT, FQDESV (reference sequence). V was trimmed by 1 base and J by 2 bases, leaving 11 bases between them.